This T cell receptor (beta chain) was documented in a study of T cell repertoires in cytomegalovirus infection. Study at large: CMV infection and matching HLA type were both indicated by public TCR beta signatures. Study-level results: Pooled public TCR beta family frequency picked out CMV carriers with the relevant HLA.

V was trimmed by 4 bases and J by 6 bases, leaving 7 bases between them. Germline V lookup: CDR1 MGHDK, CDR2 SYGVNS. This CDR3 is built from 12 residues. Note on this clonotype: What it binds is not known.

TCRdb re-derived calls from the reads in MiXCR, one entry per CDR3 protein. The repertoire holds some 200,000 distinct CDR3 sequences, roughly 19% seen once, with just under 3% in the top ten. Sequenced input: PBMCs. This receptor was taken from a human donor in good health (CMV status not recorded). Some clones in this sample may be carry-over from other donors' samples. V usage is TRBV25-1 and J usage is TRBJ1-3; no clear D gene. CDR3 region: CASSALENTIYF. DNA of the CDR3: TGTGCCAGCAGTGCCCTCGAAAACACCATATATTTT.